Listed below are T cell receptor beta chains from one sample, sequenced in a study of blood T cell repertoires in COVID-19. This table comes from immunoSEQ multiplex PCR, and its TCRdb copy is limited to in-frame clones, with some not included. The sample includes over 250,000 clones, more than 75% of them seen just once. Sequenced material: PBMCs or T cells enriched from blood (not recorded which). Source of these receptors: a woman under 30 who had recovered from COVID-19. Both conserved end residues are part of each CDR3. The D gene is left open where the match is weak.

v_call	d_call	j_call	cdr3_aa
TRBV7-8	TRBD2	TRBJ2-5	CASSYRDSGRIQETQYF
TRBV7-9	TRBD2	TRBJ2-3	CASSPVTSGGSTDTQYF
TRBV19	TRBD1	TRBJ2-1	CASSITRGRSSIAYYNEQFF
TRBV6-2/TRBV6-3	NA	TRBJ1-2	CASSYAGDHGGYTF
TRBV30	TRBD2	TRBJ2-7	CALTSGSGYEQYF
TRBV9	NA	TRBJ2-7	CASSGGQGAFYEQYF
TRBV10-3	TRBD2	TRBJ2-7	CAISESPAGADYEQYF
TRBV10-3	TRBD2	TRBJ2-5	CAISAGTSVIETQYF
TRBV11-2	TRBD2	TRBJ2-1	CASSLAREVMYEQFF
TRBV23-1	TRBD1	TRBJ2-7	CASSLRTGVRSSYEQYF
TRBV3-1/TRBV3-2	NA	TRBJ2-7	CASTRGLSSYEQYF
TRBV13	NA	TRBJ2-3	CASSLRTDTQYF
TRBV27	TRBD1	TRBJ1-2	CASSLRPGQEGRYGYTF
TRBV11-2	NA	TRBJ1-3	CASTPSSGNTIYF
TRBV6-5	NA	TRBJ2-3	CASRLTVAATDTQYF
TRBV18	NA	TRBJ2-7	CASSPPGTYEQYF
TRBV27	TRBD1	TRBJ1-2	CASSLTGGFTGYTF
TRBV9	NA	TRBJ1-6	CASRGQEHSPLHF
TRBV19	TRBD2	TRBJ2-5	CASTVGSGGALETQYF
TRBV3-1/TRBV3-2	TRBD1	TRBJ1-1	CASSRTGLNTEAFF
TRBV2	NA	TRBJ1-3	CASSDQVRGRNTIYF
TRBV7-6	TRBD2	TRBJ2-3	CASSPSSFGRAKDTQYF
TRBV6-2/TRBV6-3	NA	TRBJ2-2	CASSYVQGAGELFF
TRBV10-2	TRBD2	TRBJ2-1	CASSDGLGTKGIDEQFF
TRBV27	TRBD2	TRBJ2-3	CASRTSGRAPDTQYF
TRBV9	NA	TRBJ1-5	CASSVGPGNQPQHF
TRBV27	TRBD2	TRBJ2-3	CASSLSILAGERGDTQYF
TRBV27	NA	TRBJ1-1	CASSLKRPGAVTEAFF
TRBV6-6	TRBD2	TRBJ2-1	CASSYVSGRTYNEQFF
TRBV30	TRBD1	TRBJ2-5	CAWGTDRGETQYF
TRBV12-3/TRBV12-4	NA	TRBJ1-2	CASSPRVTYGYTF
TRBV7-3	TRBD2	TRBJ2-3	CASSRVPSGSPDTQYF
TRBV19	TRBD2	TRBJ2-2	CASSFPNPGLAGDMYGELFF
TRBV2	TRBD1	TRBJ1-4	CASSDMTGGNEKLFF
TRBV5-1	NA	TRBJ2-1	CASSLVQGNDEQFF
TRBV5-1	NA	TRBJ2-3	CASRLELRVTDTQYF
TRBV15	TRBD1	TRBJ2-7	CATSNWTGHVYEQYF
TRBV12-3/TRBV12-4	NA	TRBJ1-2	CASSPDSLGYTF
TRBV12-3/TRBV12-4	NA	TRBJ1-1	CASSFQGNTEAFF
TRBV7-9	TRBD2	TRBJ2-7	CASSLDASGIYEQYF
TRBV9	TRBD1	TRBJ1-1	CASSPWDRANTEAFF
TRBV5-1	TRBD2	TRBJ2-1	CASSATSGGYNEQFF
TRBV5-3	TRBD2	TRBJ2-3	CARSLSTACGGGRAEDTQYF
TRBV7-9	TRBD2	TRBJ2-1	CASARTSGYNEQFF
TRBV18	NA	TRBJ1-3	CASSPLPGSGNTIYF
TRBV3-1/TRBV3-2	TRBD2	TRBJ2-1	CASSQDRGGTNNEQFF
TRBV5-1	NA	TRBJ2-5	CASSQVVVEETQYF
TRBV18	NA	TRBJ1-1	CASSAVLLNTEAFF
TRBV7-8	TRBD1	TRBJ1-6	CASSLLPTGEGSPLHF
TRBV23-1	TRBD2	TRBJ2-2	CASIMDGLAGVANTGELFF
TRBV5-4	TRBD1	TRBJ2-5	CASSSLTGFQTQYF